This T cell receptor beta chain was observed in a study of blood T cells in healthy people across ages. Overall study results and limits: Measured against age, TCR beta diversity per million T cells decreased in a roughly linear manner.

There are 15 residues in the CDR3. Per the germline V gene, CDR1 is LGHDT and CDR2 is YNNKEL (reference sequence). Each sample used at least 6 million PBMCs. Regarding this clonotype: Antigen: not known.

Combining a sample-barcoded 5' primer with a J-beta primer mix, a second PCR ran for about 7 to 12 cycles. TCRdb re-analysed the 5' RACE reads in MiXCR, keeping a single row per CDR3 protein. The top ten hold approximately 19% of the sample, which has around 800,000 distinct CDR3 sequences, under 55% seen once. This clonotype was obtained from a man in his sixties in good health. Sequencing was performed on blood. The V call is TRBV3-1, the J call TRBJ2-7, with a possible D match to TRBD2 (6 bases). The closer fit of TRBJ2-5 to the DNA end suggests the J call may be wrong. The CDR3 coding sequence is TGTGCCAGCAGCCAAGAAAGGCGGAGGGTTGAGACCCAGTACTTC. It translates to CASSQERRRVETQYF.